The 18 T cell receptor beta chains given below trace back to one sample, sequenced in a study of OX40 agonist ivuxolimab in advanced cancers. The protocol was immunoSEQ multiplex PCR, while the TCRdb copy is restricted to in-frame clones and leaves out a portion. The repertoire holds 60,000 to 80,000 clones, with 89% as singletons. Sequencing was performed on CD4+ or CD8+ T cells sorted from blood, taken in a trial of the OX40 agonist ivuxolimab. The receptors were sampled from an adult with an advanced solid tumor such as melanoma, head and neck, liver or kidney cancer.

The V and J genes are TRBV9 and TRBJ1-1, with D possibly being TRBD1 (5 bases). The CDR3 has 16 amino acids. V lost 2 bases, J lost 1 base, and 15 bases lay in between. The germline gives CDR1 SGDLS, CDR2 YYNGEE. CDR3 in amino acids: CASSVGGGSWNTEAFF. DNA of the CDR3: TGTGCCAGCAGCGTCGGGGGGGGGTCGTGGAACACTGAAGCTTTCTTT.

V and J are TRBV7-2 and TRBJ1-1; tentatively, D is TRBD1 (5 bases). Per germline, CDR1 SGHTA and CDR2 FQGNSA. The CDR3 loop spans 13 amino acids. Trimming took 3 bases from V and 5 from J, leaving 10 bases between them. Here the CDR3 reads CASSFNEGTEAFF. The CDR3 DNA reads TGTGCCAGCAGCTTTAACGAGGGGACTGAAGCTTTCTTT.

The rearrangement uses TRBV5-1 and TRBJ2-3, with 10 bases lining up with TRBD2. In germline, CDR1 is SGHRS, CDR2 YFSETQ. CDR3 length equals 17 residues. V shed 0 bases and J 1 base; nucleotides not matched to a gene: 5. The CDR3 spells CASSLGLAGDGTDTQYF. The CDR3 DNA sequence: TGCGCCAGCAGCTTGGGGCTAGCGGGGGATGGCACAGATACGCAGTATTTT.

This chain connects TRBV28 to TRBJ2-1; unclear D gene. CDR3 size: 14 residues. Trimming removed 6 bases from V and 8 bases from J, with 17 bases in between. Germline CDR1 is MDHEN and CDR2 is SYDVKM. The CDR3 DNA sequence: TGTGCCAGCAGCCTGTCCGGCATTGAGGATGAGCAGTTCTTC. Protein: CASSLSGIEDEQFF.

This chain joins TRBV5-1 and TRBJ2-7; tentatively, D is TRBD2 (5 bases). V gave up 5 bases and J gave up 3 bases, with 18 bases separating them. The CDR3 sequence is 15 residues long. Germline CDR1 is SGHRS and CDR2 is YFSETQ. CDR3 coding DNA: TGCGCCAGCAGTCGGGGATACGGAACGAACTACGAGCAGTACTTC. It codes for CASSRGYGTNYEQYF.

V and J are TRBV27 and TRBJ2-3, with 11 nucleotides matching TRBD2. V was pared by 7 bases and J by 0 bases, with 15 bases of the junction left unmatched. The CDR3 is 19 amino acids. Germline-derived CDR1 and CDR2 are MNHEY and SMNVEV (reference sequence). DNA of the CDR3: TGTGCCAGCACCGTCACTAGCGGGAGCGCCATCCCTAGCACAGATACGCAGTATTTT. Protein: CASTVTSGSAIPSTDTQYF.

CDR3 residues: CASRTRGETQYF. In DNA, the CDR3 is TGTGCCAGCAGGACAAGGGGAGAGACCCAGTACTTC. The chain has TRBV5-4 and TRBJ2-5; tentative D call: TRBD1 (5 bases). Germline loops: CDR1 SGHNT, CDR2 YYREEE (reference sequence). The CDR3 is 12 amino acids. The V end lost 5 bases, the J end lost 4 bases, and 9 bases lay between the germline ends.

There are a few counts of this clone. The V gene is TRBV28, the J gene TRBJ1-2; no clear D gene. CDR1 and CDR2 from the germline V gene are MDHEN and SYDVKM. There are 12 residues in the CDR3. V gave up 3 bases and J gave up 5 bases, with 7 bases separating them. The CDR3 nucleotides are TGTGCCAGCAGTTTCGACATGTATGGCTACACCTTC. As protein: CASSFDMYGYTF.

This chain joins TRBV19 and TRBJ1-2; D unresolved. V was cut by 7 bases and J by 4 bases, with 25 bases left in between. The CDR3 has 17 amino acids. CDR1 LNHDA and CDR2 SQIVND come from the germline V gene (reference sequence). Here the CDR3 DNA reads TGTGCCAGTACTCCCTTCGGTCGACGAACAGACCTCTATGGCTACACCTTC. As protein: CASTPFGRRTDLYGYTF.

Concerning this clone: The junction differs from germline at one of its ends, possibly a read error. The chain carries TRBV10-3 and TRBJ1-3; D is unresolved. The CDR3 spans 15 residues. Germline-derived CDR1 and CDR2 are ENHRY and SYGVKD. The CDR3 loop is CAIGDLSHSGNTIYF. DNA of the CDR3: TGTGCCATCGGTGACCTCAGCCACTCTGGAAACACCATATATTTT.

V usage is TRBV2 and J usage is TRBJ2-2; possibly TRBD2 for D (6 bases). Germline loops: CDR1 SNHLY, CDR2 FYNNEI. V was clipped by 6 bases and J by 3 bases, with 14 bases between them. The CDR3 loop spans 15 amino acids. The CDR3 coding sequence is TGTGCCAGCAGGGAGGGCGGGCTGGACACCGGGGAGCTGTTTTTT. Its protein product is CASREGGLDTGELFF.

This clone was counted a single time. The DNA for the CDR3 is TGTGCCAGCAGCTCGACTGGGCGGGCCGCAGATACGCAGTATTTT. Protein sequence: CASSSTGRAADTQYF. The genes are TRBV5-6 and TRBJ2-3, with D perhaps matching TRBD2 (5 bases). This CDR3 contains 15 residues. V gave up 3 bases and J gave up 4 bases, with 15 bases separating them. The germline V gene has CDR1 SGHDT and CDR2 YYEEEE.

CDR3 DNA sequence: TGTGCCAGTAGTATGGGACTAGCGGGACCCTCGCGGGGTTACGAGCAGTACTTC. Translated, it gives CASSMGLAGPSRGYEQYF. The rearrangement joins TRBV19 to TRBJ2-7, with 13 bases identical to TRBD2. CDR1 and CDR2 from the germline V gene are LNHDA and SQIVND (reference sequence). There are 18 residues in the CDR3. Trimming removed 3 bases from V and 4 bases from J; junction bases left unmatched: 12. Full variable domain (remainder filled in from reference TRBV19 and TRBJ2-7): DGGITQSPKYLFRKEGQNVTLSCEQNLNHDAMYWYRQDPGQGLRLIYYSQIVNDFQKGDIAEGYSVSREKKESFPLTVTSAQKNPTAFYLCASSMGLAGPSRGYEQYFGPGTRLTVT.

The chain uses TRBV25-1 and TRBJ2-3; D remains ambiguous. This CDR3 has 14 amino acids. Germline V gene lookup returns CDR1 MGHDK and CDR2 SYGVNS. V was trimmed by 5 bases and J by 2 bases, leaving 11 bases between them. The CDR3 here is CASSRVGPTDTQYF. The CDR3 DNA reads TGTGCCAGCAGTCGGGTAGGGCCCACAGATACGCAGTATTTT.

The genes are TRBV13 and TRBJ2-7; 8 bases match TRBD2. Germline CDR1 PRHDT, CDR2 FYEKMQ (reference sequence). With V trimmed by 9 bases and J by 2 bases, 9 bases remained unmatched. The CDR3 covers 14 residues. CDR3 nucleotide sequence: TGTGCCAGAGAACTAGCGGAGCCCACCTACGAGCAGTACTTC. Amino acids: CARELAEPTYEQYF.

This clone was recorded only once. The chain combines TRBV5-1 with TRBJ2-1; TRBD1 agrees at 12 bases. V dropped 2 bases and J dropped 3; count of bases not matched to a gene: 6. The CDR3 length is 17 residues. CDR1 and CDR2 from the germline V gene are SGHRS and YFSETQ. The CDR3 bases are TGCGCCAGCAGCTTCCTCCGGGACAGGGGGCACTACAATGAGCAGTTCTTC. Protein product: CASSFLRDRGHYNEQFF.

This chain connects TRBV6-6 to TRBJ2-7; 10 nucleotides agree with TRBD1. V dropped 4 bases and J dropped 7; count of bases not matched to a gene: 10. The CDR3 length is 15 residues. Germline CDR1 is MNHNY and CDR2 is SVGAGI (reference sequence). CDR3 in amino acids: CASSSVGQGEGEQYF. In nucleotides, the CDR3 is TGTGCCAGCAGTTCCGTTGGACAGGGGGAAGGAGAGCAGTACTTC.

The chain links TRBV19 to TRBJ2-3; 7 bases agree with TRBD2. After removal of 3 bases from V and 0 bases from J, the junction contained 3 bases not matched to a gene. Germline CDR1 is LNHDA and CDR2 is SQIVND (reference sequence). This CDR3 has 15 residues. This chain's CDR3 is CASSILAASTDTQYF. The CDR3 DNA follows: TGTGCCAGTAGTATCCTAGCGGCTAGCACAGATACGCAGTATTTT.